This TCR beta chain was sequenced for a study of T-cell reconstitution after alpha-beta-depleted transplantation in children. Unique molecular identifiers were used to barcode this TCRbeta library. TCRdb reanalysed the PCR reads using MiXCR and keeps one entry per CDR3 protein. Of around 300,000 distinct CDR3 sequences listed, around 10% are singletons. Study-level results: The main origin of T-cell counts and diversity one year after transplant was newly produced T cells.

This CDR3 contains 15 residues. Germline loops: CDR1 SEHNR, CDR2 FQNEAQ (reference sequence). V was clipped by 5 bases and J by 4 bases; unmatched bases: 7. This clonotype was seen many times. The target antigen is unknown. The sequence derives from a boy in the first two years of life with acute myeloid leukemia, due to receive a stem cell transplant. The rearrangement links TRBV7-9 to TRBJ2-1; TRBD1 agrees at 8 bases. The sequencing here drew on PBMCs, taken before TCRalphabeta/CD19-depleted stem cell transplant. CDR3 protein: CASSPYRGTYNEQFF. For the CDR3, the DNA is TGTGCCAGCAGCCCCTACAGGGGGACGTACAATGAGCAGTTCTTC.